This T cell receptor beta chain was documented in a study of shared clonotypes between healthy human individuals. Points from the study as a whole: Since donors were few, the genetic and exposure-history diversity represented was limited.

This CDR3 has 18 amino acids. Points on this clone: Antigen specificity is unknown.

Original processing notes: Junction-only immunoSEQ data arrived without quality scores, meaning filtering differed. Only in-frame clones appear in the TCRdb table, and some are missing; sequencing was by immunoSEQ multiplex PCR. That table furnishes V, J and clone size, whereas the DNA furnished D and trimming. This sample has about 510,000 clones, with roughly 79% found just once. This sequence joins TRBV21-1 and TRBJ2-1; TRBD2 is taken as the D call from the table, unchecked against the DNA. TRBV21-1 is a recognized pseudogene. Sequenced material: PBMCs. This sequence was found in a middle-aged woman in good health. Some clones in this sample may be carry-over from other donors' samples. The CDR3 nucleotides read TGTGCCAGCAGCAAAGAGATCTCGTGGACTAGCTCCTACAATGAGCAGTTCTTC. Its protein product is CASSKEISWTSSYNEQFF.